The clone carrying this TCR beta chain appeared a few times. This entry comes from a study of cytomegalovirus exposure and HLA in healthy donors. V gave up 7 bases and J gave up 4 bases, with 13 bases separating them. This CDR3 contains 14 residues. Germline CDR1 is SEHNR and CDR2 is FQNEAQ (reference sequence). The primer mix had 60 Vbeta and 13 Jbeta primers. Original processing notes: About 12 million of 80 million or so unique TCR beta chains were shared, per a later count. Using immunoSEQ multiplex PCR, the repertoire was profiled, and TCRdb retains in-frame clones only, with some absent. For V, J and clone size, that table is used; D and trimming come from the DNA. The table records hundreds of thousands of clones, roughly 87% of them present only once.

The specimen was PBMCs. V is TRBV7-9 and J is TRBJ1-4, with D unclear. This receptor was obtained from a man in his forties in good health and CMV-seropositive. The CDR3 is CASTTPHGNEKLFF. The CDR3, as DNA: TGTGCCAGCACCACTCCCCACGGTAATGAAAAACTGTTTTTT.